This entry lists 21 T cell receptor beta chains sequenced from one sample in a study of cytomegalovirus exposure and HLA in healthy donors. PCR employed 60 Vbeta and 13 Jbeta primers. The assay was immunoSEQ multiplex PCR, and TCRdb's table has in-frame clones only and misses some. The sample shows fewer than 250,000 clones, roughly 85% of them seen only once. Input material: PBMCs. These receptors came from a male donor in good health and CMV-seronegative.

V is TRBV27 and J is TRBJ1-1; no clear D gene. V lost 2 bases and J 5 bases, leaving 21 bases between the germline ends. The germline CDR1 and CDR2 sequences are MNHEY and SMNVEV (reference sequence). This CDR3 has 17 amino acids. The CDR3 here is CASSLPSTFGERTEAFF. CDR3 bases: TGTGCCAGCAGTTTACCATCCACATTTGGGGAGAGGACTGAAGCTTTCTTT.

The rearrangement uses TRBV27 and TRBJ2-3; possibly TRBD1 for D (6 bases). CDR1 MNHEY and CDR2 SMNVEV come from the germline V gene (reference sequence). CDR3 length: 14 residues. V shed 11 bases and J shed 0 bases, with 15 bases lying between them. The CDR3 loop reads CAVWTASSTDTQYF. CDR3 DNA sequence: TGTGCCGTCTGGACAGCTTCTAGCACAGATACGCAGTATTTT.

The rearrangement joins TRBV7-2 to TRBJ1-2; 11 bases agree with TRBD1. The CDR3 contains 15 residues. Germline V gives CDR1 SGHTA, CDR2 FQGNSA. Trimming removed 0 bases from V and 4 bases from J; junction bases left unmatched: 1. CDR3 sequence: CASSLAGTGGYGYTF. The CDR3 nucleotides are TGTGCCAGCAGCTTAGCCGGGACAGGGGGCTATGGCTACACCTTC.

The rearrangement links TRBV11-2 to TRBJ1-1, with D perhaps matching TRBD1 (6 bases). From germline, CDR1 is SGHAT and CDR2 FQNNGV. V lost 6 bases to trimming and J lost 2 bases, with 16 bases between them. CDR3 length: 15 residues. The CDR3, as DNA: TGTGCCAGCAGAGCGATTCAGGGGTCTAACACTGAAGCTTTCTTT. It encodes CASRAIQGSNTEAFF.

The CDR3 DNA reads TGTGCCAGCAGTGAACAACAGGGTGACACCGGGGAGCTGTTTTTT. Translation: CASSEQQGDTGELFF. This rearrangement joins TRBV2 to TRBJ2-2, with a tentative D call TRBD1 (6 bases). CDR1 is SNHLY, CDR2 FYNNEI, per germline. This CDR3 is built from 15 residues. V lost 2 bases and J 3 bases, leaving 10 bases between the germline ends.

The V call is TRBV9, the J call TRBJ2-5; D might be TRBD1 (6 bases). The V end lost 4 bases, the J end lost 5 bases, and 15 bases lay between the germline ends. Germline V gives CDR1 SGDLS, CDR2 YYNGEE. The length of the CDR3 is 14 residues. For the CDR3, the DNA is TGTGCCAGCAGCCGGGTGGGGGCGAAGGAGACCCAGTACTTC. Its translation is CASSRVGAKETQYF.

The chain combines TRBV29-1 with TRBJ2-5; 7 bases map to TRBD2. The J call may not be correct, given that the DNA end is closer to TRBJ2-7. Germline values: CDR1 SQVTM, CDR2 ANQGSEA. The CDR3 sequence is 15 residues long. CDR3 nucleotides: TGCAGCGTTGAACTTGCCGGGAGGCTGGAGTACGAGCAGTACTTC. As protein: CSVELAGRLEYEQYF.

The rearrangement links TRBV4-3 to TRBJ1-2, with 9 bases matching TRBD1. This CDR3 has 16 amino acids. The V gene's germline CDR1 is LGHNA and CDR2 YSLEER. With V trimmed by 2 bases and J by 5 bases, 9 bases remained unmatched. CDR3 amino acids: CASSQTGTGSQYGYTF. In DNA, the CDR3 is TGCGCCAGCAGCCAAACCGGGACAGGGTCCCAATATGGCTACACCTTC.

The chain joins TRBV5-1 to TRBJ2-5, with D perhaps matching TRBD2 (5 bases). Trimming removed 4 bases from V and 3 bases from J, with 13 bases in between. This CDR3 has 14 residues. The germline V gene has CDR1 SGHRS and CDR2 YFSETQ. CDR3 region: CASSPGVGEETQYF. The DNA for the CDR3 is TGCGCCAGCAGCCCCGGGGTTGGGGAAGAGACCCAGTACTTC.

This chain joins TRBV27 and TRBJ2-7; a possible D gene is TRBD2 (7 bases). The CDR3 contains 15 residues. Germline lookup yields CDR1 MNHEY and CDR2 SMNVEV (reference sequence). Trimming took 5 bases from V and 0 from J, leaving 14 bases between them. CDR3 sequence reads: CASSPLGGLSYEQYF. The CDR3 nucleotides are TGTGCCAGCAGTCCGTTGGGGGGGCTCTCCTACGAGCAGTACTTC.

The chain has TRBV5-4 and TRBJ2-7, with 7 positions matching TRBD1. With V trimmed by 4 bases and J by 6 bases, 7 bases remained unmatched. There are 13 residues in the CDR3. The germline V gene encodes CDR1 SGHNT and CDR2 YYREEE (reference sequence). The CDR3 DNA reads TGTGCCAGCAGCGGGAGACAGGGAAGCGAGCAGTACTTC. This translates into CASSGRQGSEQYF.

This clone was found a few times. The gene calls are TRBV27 and TRBJ2-1, with D possibly being TRBD1 (5 bases). Trimming pared 2 bases from V and 0 bases from J, leaving 11 bases between. This CDR3 comprises 16 residues. Germline CDR1 and CDR2: MNHEY and SMNVEV (reference sequence). CDR3 DNA sequence: TGTGCCAGCAGTTTAAAGGGGCCGAGCTCCTACAATGAGCAGTTCTTC. It translates to CASSLKGPSSYNEQFF.

The rearrangement uses TRBV5-1 and TRBJ2-3, with D perhaps TRBD1 (6 bases). Germline lookup yields CDR1 SGHRS and CDR2 YFSETQ. Trimming pared 3 bases from V and 3 bases from J, leaving 11 bases between. The CDR3 has 14 residues. The CDR3 reads CASSSTGTTDTQYF. The CDR3 DNA follows: TGCGCCAGCAGCTCCACAGGGACGACAGATACGCAGTATTTT.

The chain carries TRBV21-1 and TRBJ2-5; TRBD2 is the table's D call, not checked against the DNA. TRBV21-1 is labeled a pseudogene. The CDR3 is made up of 14 amino acids. CDR3 region: CASSLRRLGETQYF. The CDR3 region has the DNA TGTGCCAGCAGCCTCCGGAGATTGGGAGAGACCCAGTACTTC.

This clone was seen more than once but under ten times. This chain uses TRBV16 with TRBJ1-1; tentative D call: TRBD1 (5 bases). This CDR3 has 15 amino acids. V was clipped by 3 bases and J by 1 base, with 12 bases between them. Germline V gene lookup returns CDR1 KGHSY and CDR2 FQNENV. This chain's CDR3 is CASSQRQIGNTEAFF. CDR3 coding DNA: TGTGCCAGCAGCCAGCGACAGATAGGGAACACTGAAGCTTTCTTT. The whole variable domain, filled in from reference TRBV16 and TRBJ1-1, reads GEEVAQTPKHLVRGEGQKAKLYCAPIKGHSYVFWYQQVLKNEFKFLISFQNENVFDETGMPKERFSAKCLPNSPCSLEIQATKLEDSAVYFCASSQRQIGNTEAFFGQGTRLTVV.

The genes are TRBV29-1 and TRBJ1-3, with 7 nucleotides matching TRBD1. Germline V gene lookup returns CDR1 SQVTM and CDR2 ANQGSEA. J gave up 0 bases and V 4 bases, and 6 bases lay outside the gene matches. This CDR3 spans 15 amino acids. The CDR3 DNA reads TGCAGCGTTGCCGGGACAGCAACCTCTGGAAACACCATATATTTT. Its translation: CSVAGTATSGNTIYF.

The J gene is TRBJ2-1, the V gene TRBV2; weak D call: TRBD2 (7 bases). Germline V gene sequence: CDR1 SNHLY, CDR2 FYNNEI. This CDR3 is built from 15 residues. The V and J ends lost 4 bases and 4 bases respectively, with 14 bases between them. The CDR3 here is CASSGGGPAYNEQFF. The CDR3 DNA is TGTGCCAGCAGTGGGGGGGGGCCAGCTTACAATGAGCAGTTCTTC.

CDR3: CASSDPSMHEQFF. DNA of the CDR3: TGCGCCAGCAGTGACCCTAGCATGCATGAGCAGTTCTTC. The chain joins TRBV10-1 to TRBJ2-1; D possibly corresponds to TRBD2 (5 bases). CDR1 is WNHNN and CDR2 is SYGVQD in the germline V gene (reference sequence). Trimming stripped 3 bases from V and 8 bases from J, with 11 bases between. The CDR3 spans 13 residues.

The rearrangement uses TRBV28 and TRBJ1-2; D is unresolved. CDR1 is MDHEN and CDR2 is SYDVKM in the germline V gene. Trimming shortened V by 2 bases and J by 3 bases, and 10 bases separated the two germline ends. The CDR3 is 14 residues long. The CDR3 spells CASSLTRNYYGYTF. The CDR3 nucleotides read TGTGCCAGCAGTTTAACGAGGAATTACTATGGCTACACCTTC.

The rearrangement links TRBV19 to TRBJ2-7; 10 nucleotides line up with TRBD1. The V gene end was trimmed by 7 bases and the J gene end by 3 bases; junction bases not matched to a gene: 12. The length of the CDR3 is 16 residues. The germline gives CDR1 LNHDA, CDR2 SQIVND (reference sequence). CDR3 DNA: TGTGCCAGTACTCGCAAGGGGGACAGGGGACGCTACGAGCAGTACTTC. As protein: CASTRKGDRGRYEQYF. Drawing the rest from reference TRBV19 and TRBJ2-7, the complete variable domain is DGGITQSPKYLFRKEGQNVTLSCEQNLNHDAMYWYRQDPGQGLRLIYYSQIVNDFQKGDIAEGYSVSREKKESFPLTVTSAQKNPTAFYLCASTRKGDRGRYEQYFGPGTRLTVT.

The chain is built from TRBV6-5 and TRBJ1-1; D might be TRBD1 (6 bases). With 7 bases removed from V and 1 base from J, the gap between germline ends came to 13 bases. CDR3 length equals 14 residues. The V gene's germline CDR1 is MNHEY and CDR2 SVGAGI. The CDR3 is CASTTRGQNTEAFF. For the CDR3, the DNA is TGTGCCAGCACCACACGGGGACAGAACACTGAAGCTTTCTTT.